The present TCR beta chain was sequenced within a study of beta chain features in type 1 diabetes. General study findings and limits: Shortening of TCRB CDR3s, moderate but significant, appeared in all four CD4+ subsets of Type 1 diabetes patients.

This clone showed up just a few times. Its target is unknown. This same CDR3 is encoded by further DNA sequences in the sample. The CDR3 runs 13 residues. Germline values: CDR1 SGHRS, CDR2 YFSETQ. Losses at the gene ends were 0 bases for V and 5 bases for J; bases not matched to a gene: 0. Sequenced material consisted of expressed TCRB transcripts (all of the isolated RNA was reverse transcribed). Sequencing was performed with immunoSEQ multiplex PCR; in TCRdb, only in-frame clones are kept and a portion is missing. The repertoire holds about 230,000 clones, with roughly 16% as singletons. The specimen sequenced was naive CD4+ T cells from blood. The genes are TRBV5-1 and TRBJ2-7, with 9 positions matching TRBD1. The sequence was collected from a young man with type 1 diabetes. CDR3 protein: CASSLGQGDEQYF. As DNA, the CDR3 is TGCGCCAGCAGCTTGGGACAGGGGGACGAGCAGTACTTC. Full variable domain (rest looked up from reference TRBV5-1 and TRBJ2-7): KAGVTQTPRYLIKTRGQQVTLSCSPISGHRSVSWYQQTPGQGLQFLFEYFSETQRNKGNFPGRFSGRQFSNSRSEMNVSTLELGDSALYLCASSLGQGDEQYFGPGTRLTVT.